This T cell receptor beta chain was sequenced for a study of cytomegalovirus exposure and HLA in healthy donors. Overall study results and limits: Donors were assumed by presence/absence analyses to have roughly uniform sequencing depth.

Germline V CDR1 and CDR2: SGHRS, YFSETQ. This CDR3 contains 16 residues. The trim removed 0 bases at V and 7 bases at J, leaving 4 bases unmatched. Of note for this clone: Its antigen is not identified.

The study ran its PCR with 60 Vbeta and 13 Jbeta primers. This table comes from immunoSEQ multiplex PCR, and its TCRdb copy is limited to in-frame clones, with some not included. This sample has about 200,000 clones, with around 83% found just once. The specimen was PBMCs. The clonotype was recovered from a woman in her forties in good health and CMV-seronegative. V and J are TRBV5-1 and TRBJ2-1; 13 bases line up with TRBD2. Here the CDR3 DNA reads TGCGCCAGCAGCTTGGGGGGACTAGCGGGATTTAATGAGCAGTTCTTC. The encoded protein is CASSLGGLAGFNEQFF.